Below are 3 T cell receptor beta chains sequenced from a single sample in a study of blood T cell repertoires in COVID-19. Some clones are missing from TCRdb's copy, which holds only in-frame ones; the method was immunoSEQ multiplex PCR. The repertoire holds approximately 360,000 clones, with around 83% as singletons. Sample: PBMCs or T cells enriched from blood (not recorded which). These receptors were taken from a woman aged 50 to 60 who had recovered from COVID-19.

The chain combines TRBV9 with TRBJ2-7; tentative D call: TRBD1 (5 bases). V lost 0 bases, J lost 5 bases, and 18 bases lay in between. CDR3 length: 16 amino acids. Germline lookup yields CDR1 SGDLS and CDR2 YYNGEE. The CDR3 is CASSVATGPPRDEQYF. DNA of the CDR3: TGTGCCAGCAGCGTAGCTACAGGACCCCCCCGCGACGAGCAGTACTTC.

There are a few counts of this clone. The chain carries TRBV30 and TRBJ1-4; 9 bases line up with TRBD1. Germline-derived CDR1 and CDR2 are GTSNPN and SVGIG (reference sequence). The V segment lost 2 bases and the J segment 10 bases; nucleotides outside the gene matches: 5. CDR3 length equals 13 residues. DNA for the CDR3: TGTGCCTGGAGTCGGCCGGGACAGGGAAAACTGTTTTTT. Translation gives CAWSRPGQGKLFF.

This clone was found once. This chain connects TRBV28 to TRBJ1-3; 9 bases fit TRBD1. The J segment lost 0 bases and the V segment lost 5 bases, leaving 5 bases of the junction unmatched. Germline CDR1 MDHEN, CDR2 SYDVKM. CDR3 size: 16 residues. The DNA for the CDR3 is TGTGCCAGCAGTCCCGGGACAGGGAGCTCTGGAAACACCATATATTTT. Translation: CASSPGTGSSGNTIYF.